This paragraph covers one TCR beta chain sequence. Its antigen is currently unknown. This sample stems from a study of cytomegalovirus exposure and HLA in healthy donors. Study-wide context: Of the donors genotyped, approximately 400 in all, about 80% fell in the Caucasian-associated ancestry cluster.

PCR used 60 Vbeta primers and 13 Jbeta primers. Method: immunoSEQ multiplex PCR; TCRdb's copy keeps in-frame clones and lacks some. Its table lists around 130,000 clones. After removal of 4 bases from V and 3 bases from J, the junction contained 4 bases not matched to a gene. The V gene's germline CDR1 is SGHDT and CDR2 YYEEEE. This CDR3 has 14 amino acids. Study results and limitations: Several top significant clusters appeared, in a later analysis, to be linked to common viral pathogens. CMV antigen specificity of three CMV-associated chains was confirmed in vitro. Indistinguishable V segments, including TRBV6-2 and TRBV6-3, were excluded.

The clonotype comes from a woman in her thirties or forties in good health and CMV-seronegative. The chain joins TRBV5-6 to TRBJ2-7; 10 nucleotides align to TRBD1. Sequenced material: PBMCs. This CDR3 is CASSLGQGFYEQYF. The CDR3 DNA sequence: TGTGCCAGCAGCCTGGGACAGGGGTTCTACGAGCAGTACTTC.